These T cell receptor beta chains were read from a single sample in a study of blood T cell repertoires in COVID-19. Generated by immunoSEQ multiplex PCR, the TCRdb table keeps only in-frame clones and is missing some. The table records fewer than 85,000 clones, around 88% of them present only once. The sample taken for sequencing was peripheral blood. The receptors derive from a man aged 55 to 70 with acute or convalescent COVID-19. CDR3s include the opening cysteine and the closing phenylalanine or tryptophan.

TRBV7-2,TRBJ2-3,CASSLVTGGARDTQYF
TRBV19,TRBJ1-2,CASSIVGATGDGYTF
TRBV27,TRBJ1-3,CASKQGNTIYF
TRBV2,TRBJ2-6,CASSVTGTGANVLTF
TRBV5-1,TRBJ2-7,CASSARTGSYEQYF
TRBV7-7,TRBJ2-1,CASSFGQGVNNEQFF
TRBV13,TRBJ1-5,CASSLGHRNQPQHF
TRBV4-2,TRBJ2-3,CASSQGSGTGVFTDTQYF
TRBV3-1/TRBV3-2,TRBJ1-2,CASNQGARYGYTF
TRBV19,TRBJ1-1,CASSIRGGVHTEAFF
TRBV19,TRBJ2-5,CASSIKAGGLQETQYF
TRBV18,TRBJ2-1,CASSPGTSSNNEQFF
TRBV19,TRBJ1-4,CASSIDQKGGGEKLFF
TRBV19,TRBJ1-6,CASSGGRTLNSPLHF
TRBV27,TRBJ2-6,CASTSRDRHSGANVLTF
TRBV15,TRBJ1-1,CATSRGGGEAGAFF
TRBV7-9,TRBJ1-1,CASSRPTGGANTEAFF
TRBV5-1,TRBJ1-1,CASSLDGTGTEAFF
TRBV9,TRBJ2-1,CASSISGQSSYNEQFF
TRBV6-1,TRBJ2-3,CASSEVGGSTDTQYF
TRBV12-3/TRBV12-4,TRBJ1-1,CASSLGQGTEAFF
TRBV4-3,TRBJ2-7,CASRRTREGSYEQYF
TRBV9,TRBJ2-1,CASSVGLADNEQFF
TRBV30,TRBJ2-3,CACLPSGATDTQYF
TRBV18,TRBJ1-1,CASSPPGARTEAFF
TRBV7-2,TRBJ1-1,CASMPSRQGAGWNTEAFF
TRBV6-2/TRBV6-3,TRBJ1-1,CASSYAGKDTEAFF
TRBV2,TRBJ1-6,CASTVTGGNSPLHF
TRBV10-2,TRBJ1-2,CASSESYVAKRDYGYTF
TRBV7-7,TRBJ2-1,CASSSSQGDEQFF
TRBV5-8,TRBJ2-7,CASSLAWRTASYEQYF
TRBV4-3,TRBJ2-2,CASSQGVQGTAPGELFF
TRBV30,TRBJ2-3,CAWSAGTGSTDTQYF
TRBV5-1,TRBJ2-7,CASSLAGDEQYF
TRBV4-3,TRBJ2-2,CASSLSVTGELFF
TRBV19,TRBJ2-3,CASSTQGVSSTDTQYF
TRBV11-2,TRBJ2-2,CASSLRTGSTGELFF
TRBV27,TRBJ2-5,CASSLGQGRTREQETQYF
TRBV6-2/TRBV6-3,TRBJ2-1,CASSPGGGYSYNEQFF
TRBV30,TRBJ2-5,CAWVGLVAETQYF
TRBV4-3,TRBJ1-2,CASSQDGGGRDGYTF
TRBV10-3,TRBJ2-1,CAISTGGSSYNEQFF
TRBV9,TRBJ2-3,CASSPQPGTSGGFTDTQYF